The present T cell receptor beta chain was sequenced within a study of post-analysis software for immune sequencing data. Concerning this clonotype itself: Its specificity is not known.

General study results and limits: In patients, about five TRBV segments were more frequent than in controls, with TRBV5-6, TRBV5-1 and TRBV20-1 among them.

Germline values: CDR1 DFQATT, CDR2 SNEGSKA (reference sequence). The CDR3 extends over 16 amino acids. V lost 0 bases, J lost 2 bases, and 6 bases stayed unmatched. Each TCR beta cDNA library carried unique molecular identifiers. Each CDR3 protein gets one entry after TCRdb re-called the PCR reads with MiXCR. The sample lists a few hundred thousand distinct CDR3 sequences, around a third occurring once. V and J are TRBV20-1 and TRBJ2-3, with TRBD2 matching over 9 bases. The sequencing sample was made of blood. This receptor was identified in a girl aged 10-17 years with multiple sclerosis. The CDR3, as DNA: TGCAGTGCTAGAGATTCCCTAGCGGGGACCACAGATACGCAGTATTTT. Protein sequence: CSARDSLAGTTDTQYF.